Listed here is a single TCR beta chain. The target of this receptor is not known. Qualities for individual bases were not recorded, and no much larger clone is one base off. This entry belongs to a study of blood T cell repertoires in COVID-19 (dated by TCRdb to between 2020 and 2021). Context from the whole study: The collaborator samples originated in the United States, Italy and Spain and spanned the acute and convalescent phases of COVID-19. The prospective study material was composed of cDNA or gDNA derived from T cells, B-cell-depleted T cells, or PBMCs. The dataset comprised deeply sampled blood TCRbeta repertoires from subjects exposed to, actively infected with, or recovered from COVID-19. The repertoires were made available in a free public database intended to serve as a resource for research on the immune response to SARS-CoV-2. The samples were drawn from two sources: the first 160 participants of the ongoing ImmuneRACE study, and some 1,300 subjects contributed by 6 global collaborators. A de-identified subject ID, COVID-19 status, age in years and sex were almost always included in the sample metadata. Where available, HLA class I and class II types were obtained from metadata supplied by the sample provider rather than from assay-based typing. Summary of the overall study and its limitations: The quantity of clinical and demographic metadata differed by source and by participant and was supplied without curation.

Participants in the prospective study were enrolled through a virtual design, were aged about 18 to 100 years, and lived in approximately 25 United States geographic areas. Cohort assignment in the prospective study relied on participant-reported clinical history from a screening survey and a study questionnaire. ImmuneRACE Cohort 3 recovered participants were defined by two consecutive negative NP/OP PCR tests, healthcare professional clearance, or symptom resolution. In the prospective study, mobile phlebotomists collected whole blood, serum and a nasopharyngeal or oropharyngeal swab from each participant. Prospective study participants could optionally give additional blood draws and questionnaires over a roughly 2-month period. Before DNA extraction, blood samples from the prospective study were shipped at room temperature or frozen. TCRbeta CDR3 regions were amplified from genomic DNA by means of the immunoSEQ Assay, a bias-controlled multiplex PCR. The original methods were these. The number of nucleated cells in each sample was estimated from the amplification of reference gene primers within the assay. To quantify the absolute abundance of each unique TCRbeta CDR3 rearrangement, sequence reads were collapsed and filtered. For each sample, productive Simpson clonality was calculated as the square root of Simpson's diversity index over productive rearrangements. What TCRdb holds here is the immuneACCESS table cut down to in-frame rearrangements. Part of the clones is not present; checked against another copy, under half of the missing clones reflect an unresolved V gene, and the others are unexplained. V, J and clone size are those of that table, while D and trimming were read from the DNA. In all, the sample holds around 300,000 clones, and over 85% of those were seen once. More than 1.5% of the sample is held by the ten biggest clonotypes.

V and J are trimmed by 3 bases and 4 bases, and the gene matches miss 8 bases of the junction. The CDR3 sequence holds 17 residues, the cysteine and phenylalanine included. The entry retains the CDR3 DNA only, 51 bases that are in frame from base 1. Per the germline V gene (reference sequence), WNHNN is the CDR1 and SYGVQD is the CDR2. The chain joins TRBV10-1 to TRBJ2-3, with 12 bases in between that match TRBD2. Sequenced: PBMCs or T cells enriched from blood (not recorded which). The source of this sequence is an older woman who had recovered from COVID-19. The nucleotide sequence reads as follows: TGCGCCAGCAGTGATTCCCTAGCGGGAGGGCCAGCAGATACGCAGTATTTT. The encoded protein is CASSDSLAGGPADTQYF.